The following is a T cell receptor (beta chain) sequence with its context. The CDR3 spans 13 residues. Trimming removed 3 bases from V and 4 bases from J, with 7 bases in between. In germline, CDR1 is SGHTA, CDR2 FQGNSA. Here immunoSEQ multiplex PCR was the method, and the copy in TCRdb shows in-frame clones only, minus some. The top ten clones hold around 0.14% of a sample with about 2.4 million clones, over 85% of them seen once. The data were taken from a study of shared clonotypes between healthy human individuals. The TCR comes from a man between 18 and 29 years old in good health. Input material: naive CD4+ T cells sorted from blood. As for subset: CD45RA+ positively selected. J is TRBJ1-5 and V is TRBV7-2; D gene ambiguous. CDR3 bases: TGTGCCAGCAGCTTTCTGGTAAATCAGCCCCAGCATTTT. Amino acids: CASSFLVNQPQHF.